This TCR beta chain was obtained from a study of T cell responses to AZD1222 COVID-19 vaccine. This CDR3 is built from 14 residues. CDR1 SGHRS and CDR2 YFSETQ come from the germline V gene. V gave up 7 bases and J gave up 2 bases, with 15 bases separating them. Assay used: immunoSEQ multiplex PCR; TCRdb lists only in-frame clones, some missing. The sample holds some 130,000 clones, 90% to 95% seen once. The rearrangement uses TRBV5-1 and TRBJ1-1; unclear D gene. The sample here was peripheral blood, taken on day 0 of AZD1222 vaccination. The receptor comes from an adult in good health. In DNA, the CDR3 is TGCGCCAGCTTCCCCTCCGCAGGCAACACTGAAGCTTTCTTT. Translation gives CASFPSAGNTEAFF.